These 16 T cell receptor beta chains were all obtained from the same sample, sequenced in a study of blood T cells in healthy people across ages. A second PCR of 7 to 11 cycles used a sample-barcoded 5' primer and a J-beta primer mix. TCRdb passed the 5' RACE reads through MiXCR, listing each CDR3 protein once. This sample has about 700,000 distinct CDR3 sequences, with about 34% found just once. Sequencing used blood. The receptors here all came from a woman older than 75 in good health.

In this sample, this clonotype turned up many times. This sequence joins TRBV3-1 and TRBJ2-5, with 16 positions matching TRBD2. Germline V CDR1 and CDR2: LGHDT, YNNKEL (reference sequence). This CDR3 spans 17 amino acids. J was trimmed by 5 bases and V by 5 bases; bases with no gene match: 8. The CDR3 loop reads CASSFRGLAGGRETQYF. CDR3 nucleotides: TGTGCCAGCAGCTTTAGGGGACTAGCGGGGGGGCGGGAGACCCAGTACTTC.

V and J are TRBV7-2 and TRBJ2-7; the D is unclear. CDR1 and CDR2 from the germline V gene are SGHTA and FQGNSA. CDR3 length equals 17 residues. Trimming took 5 bases from V and 0 from J, leaving 20 bases between them. The CDR3 nucleotides are TGTGCCAGCAGCCTCCGCTTTCCGGGCCCAGCCTCCTACGAGCAGTACTTC. Encoded protein: CASSLRFPGPASYEQYF.

In its sample, this clonotype was seen many times. The rearrangement links TRBV7-6 to TRBJ2-1; TRBD2 matches at 8 bases. The germline V gene encodes CDR1 SGHVS and CDR2 FNYEAQ. The CDR3 sequence is 15 residues long. Losses at the gene ends were 6 bases for V and 4 bases for J; bases not matched to a gene: 8. In DNA form, the CDR3 reads TGTGCCAGCAGTCTCTCGCGGGGGGAATACAATGAGCAGTTCTTC. Residues: CASSLSRGEYNEQFF. Drawing the rest from reference TRBV7-6 and TRBJ2-1, the complete variable domain is GAGVSQSPRYKVTKRGQDVALRCDPISGHVSLYWYRQALGQGPEFLTYFNYEAQQDKSGLPNDRFSAERPEGSISTLTIQRTEQRDSAMYRCASSLSRGEYNEQFFGPGTRLTVL.

At least ten counts were recorded for this clonotype. The chain's CDR3 is CASSPGAVETQYF. The CDR3 coding sequence is TGTGCCAGCAGCCCCGGGGCGGTGGAGACCCAGTACTTC. The chain carries TRBV11-3 and TRBJ2-5; possibly TRBD1 or TRBD2 for D (5 bases each). In germline, CDR1 is SGHNT, CDR2 YENEEA. The CDR3 runs to 13 residues. V was trimmed by 5 bases and J by 5 bases, leaving 12 bases between them.

V gene TRBV20-1 combines with J gene TRBJ1-4, with D unresolved. This CDR3 spans 13 amino acids. Germline V gene sequence: CDR1 DFQATT, CDR2 SNEGSKA (reference sequence). The CDR3 DNA reads TGCAGCTCGCCCAGTGCAACTAATGAAAAACTGTTTTTT. Its translation is CSSPSATNEKLFF.

The table lists this clonotype with a few counts. The J gene is TRBJ1-3, the V gene TRBV5-1; 9 nucleotides match TRBD1. This CDR3 comprises 17 residues. The junction had 9 bases not matched to a gene; V was cut back by 4 bases and J by 1 base. CDR1 SGHRS and CDR2 YFSETQ come from the germline V gene. In DNA form, the CDR3 reads TGCGCCAGCAGCCTTCGGACAGGGGAAAAGTCTGGAAACACCATATATTTT. Protein product: CASSLRTGEKSGNTIYF.

Many counts were recorded for this clonotype. The rearrangement links TRBV7-2 to TRBJ1-2; 7 nucleotides match TRBD1. CDR3 length equals 17 residues. After removal of 1 base from V and 6 bases from J, the junction contained 14 bases not matched to a gene. CDR1 is SGHTA, CDR2 FQGNSA, per germline. CDR3 sequence: CASSLGQGLRTSDGYTF. CDR3 nucleotide sequence: TGTGCCAGCAGCTTAGGACAGGGACTTCGAACTAGCGATGGCTACACCTTC.

This rearrangement joins TRBV20-1 to TRBJ2-5; unclear D gene. The DNA end is more similar to TRBJ2-7, so the J call may be wrong. Germline V CDR1 and CDR2: DFQATT, SNEGSKA (reference sequence). This CDR3 is 12 amino acids long. The CDR3 loop is CSANPWGYEQYF. The CDR3 region has the DNA TGCAGTGCTAACCCTTGGGGTTACGAGCAGTACTTC.

This clonotype was observed many times. The CDR3 coding sequence is TGTGCCAGCAGTTACTCGATCGCAGGGTACGAGCAGTACTTC. It translates to CASSYSIAGYEQYF. V usage is TRBV6-5 and J usage is TRBJ2-7; TRBD1 might be the D (5 bases). This CDR3 has 14 amino acids. Germline V gene lookup returns CDR1 MNHEY and CDR2 SVGAGI. V was clipped by 0 bases and J by 4 bases, with 10 bases between them.

A few counts support this clonotype. The chain joins TRBV24-1 to TRBJ1-2, with D unclear. The CDR3 has 14 residues. The germline gives CDR1 KGHDR, CDR2 SFDVKD. V dropped 4 bases and J dropped 6 bases, with 14 bases sitting between them. CDR3 loop: CATSDQTHIHGYTF. The CDR3 nucleotides are TGTGCCACCAGTGACCAAACACACATCCATGGCTACACCTTC.

This clonotype was found a few times. Since a much larger clone is just one base distant, this may be a read error. J is TRBJ2-1 and V is TRBV27, with 8 positions matching TRBD2. The DNA matches TRBJ2-7 better at its end, which makes the J call doubtful. The CDR3 totals 16 residues. Germline V lookup: CDR1 MNHEY, CDR2 SMNVEV (reference sequence). The CDR3 DNA sequence: TGTGCCAGCAGTTTACGGGGGGGCTTAGCCTACAATGAGCAGTACTTC. It codes for CASSLRGGLAYNEQYF.

This clonotype was counted a few times. V and J are TRBV7-9 and TRBJ2-5, with 9 positions matching TRBD2. The CDR3 totals 16 residues. CDR1 and CDR2 (germline): SEHNR, FQNEAQ (reference sequence). Trimming took 4 bases from V and 11 from J; bases not matched to a gene: 17. This CDR3 is CASSSRGTSHYNEQYF. The CDR3 DNA is TGTGCCAGCAGCTCCCGAGGGACTAGCCATTACAATGAGCAGTACTTC.

This clonotype has a handful of counts. The chain recombines TRBV28 with TRBJ1-5; D call uncertain. The V and J ends lost 6 bases and 2 bases respectively, with 5 bases between them. Germline CDR1 MDHEN, CDR2 SYDVKM. This CDR3 has 12 residues. The CDR3 DNA reads as TGTGCCAGCAGGGCCGGCAATCAGCCCCAGCATTTT. It specifies CASRAGNQPQHF.

This clonotype has just one count. This chain links TRBV7-2 with TRBJ2-7, with TRBD1 identical over 8 bases. The junction had 7 bases not matched to a gene; V was cut back by 6 bases and J by 3 bases. The CDR3 length is 14 residues. Germline-derived CDR1 and CDR2 are SGHTA and FQGNSA. The CDR3, as DNA: TGTGCCAGCAGTTATACCGGGACAGGCTACGAGCAGTACTTC. The encoded protein is CASSYTGTGYEQYF.

About this clonotype: A much larger clonotype is one base distant, so this may be a read error. The chain's CDR3 is CAISADRDSYNEQVF. For the CDR3, the DNA is TGTGCCATCAGCGCAGACAGGGACTCCTACAATGAGCAGGTCTTC. The chain joins TRBV10-3 to TRBJ2-1, with a possible D match to TRBD1 (7 bases). The germline V gene has CDR1 ENHRY and CDR2 SYGVKD. This CDR3 region has 15 residues.

The J gene is TRBJ1-1, the V gene TRBV14; no reliable D call. The CDR3 loop spans 13 amino acids. Looked up from germline, CDR1 is SGHDN and CDR2 is FVKESK. With 2 bases removed from V and 2 bases from J, the gap between germline ends came to 6 bases. The CDR3 DNA reads as TGTGCCAGCAGCCAAACATTAAACACTGAAGCTTTCTTT. Its translation: CASSQTLNTEAFF.